This T cell receptor (beta chain) was sequenced for a study of a mutant IDH1 vaccine in newly diagnosed glioma. On the study more broadly: Vaccination followed radiotherapy alone by 4-6 weeks, or accompanied temozolomide cycles.

As for time point: week 5, during vaccination. One vaccine dose held 300 ug of mutant IDH1 20-mer peptide and came with topical imiquimod. CDR1 and CDR2 (germline): SGHRS, YFSETQ. The junction had 12 bases not matched to a gene; V was cut back by 2 bases and J by 7 bases. The CDR3 runs 16 residues. About this clone: As yet, its antigen is unknown.

The assay was immunoSEQ multiplex PCR, and TCRdb's table has in-frame clones only and misses some. Of tens of thousands of clones listed, approximately 79% are singletons. The starting material was PBMCs, obtained from a glioma patient whose treatment included an IDH1 peptide vaccine. The TCR sequence derives from a woman aged 18-29 years with glioma. Some clones in this sample may be carry-over from other donors' samples. V gene TRBV5-1 combines with J gene TRBJ2-1; 7 bases line up with TRBD1. This CDR3 reads CASSFPDRLSGNEQFF. DNA of the CDR3: TGCGCCAGCAGCTTCCCGGACAGGTTGTCGGGAAATGAGCAGTTCTTC. The entire variable domain, with the rest obtained from reference TRBV5-1 and TRBJ2-1, is as follows: KAGVTQTPRYLIKTRGQQVTLSCSPISGHRSVSWYQQTPGQGLQFLFEYFSETQRNKGNFPGRFSGRQFSNSRSEMNVSTLELGDSALYLCASSFPDRLSGNEQFFGPGTRLTVL.